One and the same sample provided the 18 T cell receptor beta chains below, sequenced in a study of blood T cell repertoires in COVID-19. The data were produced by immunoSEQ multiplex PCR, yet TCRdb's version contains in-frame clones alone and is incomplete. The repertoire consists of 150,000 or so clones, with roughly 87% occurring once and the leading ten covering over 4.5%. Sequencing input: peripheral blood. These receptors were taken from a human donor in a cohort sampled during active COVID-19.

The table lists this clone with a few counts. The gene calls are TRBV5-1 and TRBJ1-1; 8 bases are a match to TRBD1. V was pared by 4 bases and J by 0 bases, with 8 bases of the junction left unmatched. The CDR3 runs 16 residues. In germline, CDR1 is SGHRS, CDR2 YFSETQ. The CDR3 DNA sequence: TGCGCCAGCAGCCTCCGCCAGGGACAGGTGAACACTGAAGCTTTCTTT. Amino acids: CASSLRQGQVNTEAFF.

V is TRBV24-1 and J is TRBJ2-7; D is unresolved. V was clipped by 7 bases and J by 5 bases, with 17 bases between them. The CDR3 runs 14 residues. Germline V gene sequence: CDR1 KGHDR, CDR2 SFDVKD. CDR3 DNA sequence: TGTGCCACCAGACGGCAGGTAGAAAGGAACGAGCAGTACTTC. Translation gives CATRRQVERNEQYF.

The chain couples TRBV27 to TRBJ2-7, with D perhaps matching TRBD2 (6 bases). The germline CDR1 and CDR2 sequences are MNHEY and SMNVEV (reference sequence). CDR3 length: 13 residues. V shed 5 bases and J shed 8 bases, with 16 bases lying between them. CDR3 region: CASSLAETRQQYF. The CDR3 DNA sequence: TGTGCCAGCAGTCTGGCCGAGACTAGGCAGCAGTACTTC.

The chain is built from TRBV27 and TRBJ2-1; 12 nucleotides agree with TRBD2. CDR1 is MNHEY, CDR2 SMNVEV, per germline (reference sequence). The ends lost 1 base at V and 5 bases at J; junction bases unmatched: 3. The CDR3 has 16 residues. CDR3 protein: CASSLFLAGGNNEQFF. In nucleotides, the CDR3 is TGTGCCAGCAGTTTATTCCTAGCGGGAGGGAACAATGAGCAGTTCTTC.

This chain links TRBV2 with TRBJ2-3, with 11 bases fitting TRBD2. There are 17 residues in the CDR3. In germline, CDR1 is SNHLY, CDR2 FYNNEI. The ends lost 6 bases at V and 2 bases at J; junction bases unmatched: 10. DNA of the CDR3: TGTGCCAGCAGGGGATCTGGGACTAGCGGTACCACAGATACGCAGTATTTT. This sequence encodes CASRGSGTSGTTDTQYF.

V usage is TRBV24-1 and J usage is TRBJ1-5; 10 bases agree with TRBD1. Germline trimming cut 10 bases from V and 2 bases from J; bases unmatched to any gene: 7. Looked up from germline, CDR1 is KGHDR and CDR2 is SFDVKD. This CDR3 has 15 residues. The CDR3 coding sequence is TGTGCCACGAAGACAGGGGGCGCAGGCAATCAGCCCCAGCATTTT. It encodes CATKTGGAGNQPQHF.

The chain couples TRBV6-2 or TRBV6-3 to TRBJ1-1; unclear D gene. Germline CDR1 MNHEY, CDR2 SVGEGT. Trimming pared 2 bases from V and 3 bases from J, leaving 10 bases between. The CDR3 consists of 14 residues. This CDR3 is CASSYDGEDTEAFF. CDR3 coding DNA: TGTGCCAGCAGTTACGACGGGGAAGACACTGAAGCTTTCTTT.

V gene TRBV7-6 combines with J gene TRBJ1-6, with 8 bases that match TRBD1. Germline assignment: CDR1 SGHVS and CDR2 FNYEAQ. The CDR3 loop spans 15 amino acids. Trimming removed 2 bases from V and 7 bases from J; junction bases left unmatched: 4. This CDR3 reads CASSLSDRVNSPLHF. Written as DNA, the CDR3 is TGTGCCAGCAGCTTATCGGACAGGGTAAATTCACCCCTCCACTTT.

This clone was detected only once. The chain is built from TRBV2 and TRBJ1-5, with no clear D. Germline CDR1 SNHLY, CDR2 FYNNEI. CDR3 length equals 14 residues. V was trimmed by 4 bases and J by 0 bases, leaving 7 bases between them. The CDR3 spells CASSVTPSNQPQHF. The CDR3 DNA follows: TGTGCCAGCAGTGTGACACCTAGCAATCAGCCCCAGCATTTT. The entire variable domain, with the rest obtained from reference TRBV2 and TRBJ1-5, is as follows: EPEVTQTPSHQVTQMGQEVILRCVPISNHLYFYWYRQILGQKVEFLVSFYNNEISEKSEIFDDQFSVERPDGSNFTLKIRSTKLEDSAMYFCASSVTPSNQPQHFGDGTRLSIL.

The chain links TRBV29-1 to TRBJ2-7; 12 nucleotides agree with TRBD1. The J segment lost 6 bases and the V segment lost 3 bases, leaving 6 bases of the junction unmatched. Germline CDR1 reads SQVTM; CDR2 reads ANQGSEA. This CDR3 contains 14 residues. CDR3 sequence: CSVDPGQGAPEQYF. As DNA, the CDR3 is TGCAGCGTTGATCCGGGACAGGGGGCGCCCGAGCAGTACTTC.

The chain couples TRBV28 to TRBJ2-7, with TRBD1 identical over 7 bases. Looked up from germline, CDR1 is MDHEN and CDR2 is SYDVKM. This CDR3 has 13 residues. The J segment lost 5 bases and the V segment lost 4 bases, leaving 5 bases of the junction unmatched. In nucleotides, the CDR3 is TGTGCCAGCAGTTCCGGGACAGCCAACGAGCAGTACTTC. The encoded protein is CASSSGTANEQYF.

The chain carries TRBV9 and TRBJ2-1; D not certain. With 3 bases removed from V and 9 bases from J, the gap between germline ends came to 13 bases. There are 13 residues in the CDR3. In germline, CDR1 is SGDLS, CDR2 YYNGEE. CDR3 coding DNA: TGTGCCAGCAGCGCCCGCCGTGAGGCTGAGCAGTTCTTC. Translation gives CASSARREAEQFF.

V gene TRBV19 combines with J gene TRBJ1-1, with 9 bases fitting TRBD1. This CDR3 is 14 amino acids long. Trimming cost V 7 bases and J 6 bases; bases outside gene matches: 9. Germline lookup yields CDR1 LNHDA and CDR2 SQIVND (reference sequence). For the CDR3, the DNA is TGTGCCAGTACCTCGGGACAGGGACGGTCTGAAGCTTTCTTT. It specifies CASTSGQGRSEAFF.

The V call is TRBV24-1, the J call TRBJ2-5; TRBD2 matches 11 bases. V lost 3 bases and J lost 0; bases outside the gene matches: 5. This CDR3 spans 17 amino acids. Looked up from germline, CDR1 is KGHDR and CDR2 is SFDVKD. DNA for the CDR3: TGTGCCACCAGTGATGGGGGGACTAGCGGCTACCAAGAGACCCAGTACTTC. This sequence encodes CATSDGGTSGYQETQYF.

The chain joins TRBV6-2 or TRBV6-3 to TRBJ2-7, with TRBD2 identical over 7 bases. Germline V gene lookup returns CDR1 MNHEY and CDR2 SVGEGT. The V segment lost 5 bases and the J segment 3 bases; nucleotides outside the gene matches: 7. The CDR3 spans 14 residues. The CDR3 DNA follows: TGTGCCAGCAGTCTCCGGGGGGTCGTCTACGAGCAGTACTTC. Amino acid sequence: CASSLRGVVYEQYF.

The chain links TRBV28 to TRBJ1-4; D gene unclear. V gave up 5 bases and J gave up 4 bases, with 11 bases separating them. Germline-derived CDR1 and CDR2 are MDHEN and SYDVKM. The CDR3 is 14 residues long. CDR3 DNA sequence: TGTGCCAGCAGTGTGCCGGAGTTTAATGAAAAACTGTTTTTT. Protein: CASSVPEFNEKLFF.

The CDR3 DNA reads TGTGCCAGCAGTCCGGAGGGATACACTAGAAAAGCTTTCTTT. Amino acid sequence: CASSPEGYTRKAFF. The V gene is TRBV6-7, the J gene TRBJ1-1, with no clear D. TRBV6-7 is known as an ORF, though its function is uncertain. Trimming shortened V by 5 bases and J by 9 bases, and 19 bases separated the two germline ends. This CDR3 is 14 amino acids long.

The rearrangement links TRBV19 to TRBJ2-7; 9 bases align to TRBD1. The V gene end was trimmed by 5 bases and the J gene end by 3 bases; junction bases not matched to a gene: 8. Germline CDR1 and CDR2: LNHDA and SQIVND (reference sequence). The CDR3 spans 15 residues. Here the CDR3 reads CASSFAGTGRYEQYF. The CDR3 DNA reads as TGTGCCAGTAGTTTCGCCGGGACAGGGCGCTACGAGCAGTACTTC.